This passage covers 30 T cell receptor beta chains from one sample sequenced in a study of cytomegalovirus exposure and HLA in healthy donors. PCR employed 60 Vbeta and 13 Jbeta primers. The repertoire was sequenced with immunoSEQ multiplex PCR; TCRdb's copy has only in-frame clones and lacks some. This table holds fewer than 200,000 clones, under 85% found once. The specimen was PBMCs. These receptors all come from a woman aged 18-29 years in good health and CMV-seropositive.

The chain combines TRBV29-1 with TRBJ2-3; D call uncertain. This CDR3 is 13 amino acids long. V lost 7 bases and J lost 3, with 14 bases in between. Germline V gives CDR1 SQVTM, CDR2 ANQGSEA. The chain's CDR3 is CSATVMRTDTQYF. The CDR3 bases are TGCAGCGCTACGGTCATGAGGACAGATACGCAGTATTTT.

The chain carries TRBV27 and TRBJ2-3, with 7 bases that match TRBD1. Trimming took 7 bases from V and 2 from J; bases not matched to a gene: 21. The V gene's germline CDR1 is MNHEY and CDR2 SMNVEV (reference sequence). The CDR3 consists of 19 residues. As DNA, the CDR3 is TGTGCCAGCACCCCTACTGAGGGGGCATACCCCCAATCCACAGATACGCAGTATTTT. The encoded protein is CASTPTEGAYPQSTDTQYF.

The chain carries TRBV10-1 and TRBJ2-1, with D possibly being TRBD1 (6 bases). V was pared by 6 bases and J by 4 bases, with 10 bases between. The germline V gene encodes CDR1 WNHNN and CDR2 SYGVQD (reference sequence). The CDR3 has 13 residues. For the CDR3, the DNA is TGCGCCAGCAGGGGGGCAGGATACAATGAGCAGTTCTTC. Protein sequence: CASRGAGYNEQFF.

This clone was counted once. CDR3 coding DNA: TGTGCCAGCAGCCCGGACGCAGGGAACCCCTACGAGCAGTACTTC. Translating it yields CASSPDAGNPYEQYF. V and J are TRBV5-6 and TRBJ2-7; weak D call: TRBD1 (5 bases). Trimming removed 4 bases at V and 2 bases at J, with 16 bases between. The CDR3 length is 15 residues. Germline V gene data show CDR1 as SGHDT and CDR2 as YYEEEE.

V is TRBV6-6 and J is TRBJ1-2, with 7 bases aligning to TRBD1. From germline, CDR1 is MNHNY and CDR2 SVGAGI (reference sequence). J lost 5 bases, V lost 6 bases, and 3 bases had no gene match. The CDR3 has 12 residues. The CDR3, as DNA: TGTGCCAGCAGAAGGGACAGTTATGGCTACACCTTC. Its translation: CASRRDSYGYTF.

The chain uses TRBV11-2 and TRBJ2-1, with 14 bases lining up with TRBD2. The CDR3 has 19 amino acids. CDR1 and CDR2 (germline): SGHAT, FQNNGV. After removal of 6 bases from V and 3 bases from J, the junction contained 13 bases not matched to a gene. The DNA for the CDR3 is TGTGCCAGCAGTCCGACCCTTGGGACTAGCGGGGGCCACTACAATGAGCAGTTCTTC. Protein sequence: CASSPTLGTSGGHYNEQFF.

V gene TRBV29-1 combines with J gene TRBJ2-4; 7 bases map to TRBD1. V dropped 6 bases and J dropped 1; count of bases not matched to a gene: 9. Germline V gene data show CDR1 as SQVTM and CDR2 as ANQGSEA. The CDR3 is 15 amino acids. The CDR3 sequence: CSVSGTARAKNIQYF. CDR3 nucleotide sequence: TGCAGCGTCTCAGGGACAGCTCGGGCCAAAAACATTCAGTACTTC.

This clone has more than one count but fewer than ten. The CDR3 DNA reads TGTGCCAGCAGCCAGGGCGGGAGCACAGGAGATCAGCCCCAGCATTTT. Translating it yields CASSQGGSTGDQPQHF. The rearrangement links TRBV14 to TRBJ1-5, with D possibly TRBD1 on 5 matching bases. The CDR3 consists of 16 residues. Between the trimmed V and J ends, which lost 3 bases and 5 bases, there was a span of 17 bases. CDR1 is SGHDN, CDR2 FVKESK, per germline.

In its sample, this clone was seen once. Sequence at one end of the junction differs from germline and may be a read error. The chain uses TRBV7-2 and TRBJ1-1, with 7 positions matching TRBD1. In germline, CDR1 is SGHTA, CDR2 FQGNSA. The CDR3 spans 15 residues. CDR3 region: CARSLDHRGSTEAFF. In DNA, the CDR3 is TGTGCCCGCAGCTTAGATCACAGGGGCTCCACTGAAGCTTTCTTT.

The rearrangement uses TRBV29-1 and TRBJ2-7; TRBD1 might be the D (5 bases). The CDR3 is 14 residues long. Germline lookup yields CDR1 SQVTM and CDR2 ANQGSEA. The germline V and J ends were trimmed by 5 bases and 2 bases, with 16 bases remaining between them. The CDR3 loop reads CSVRDPGPPYEQYF. The DNA for the CDR3 is TGCAGCGTTAGAGACCCAGGGCCTCCCTACGAGCAGTACTTC.

The chain joins TRBV7-9 to TRBJ2-5, with D tentatively TRBD1 (6 bases). Near its end, the DNA agrees better with TRBJ2-7, so the J call may be wrong. This CDR3 has 15 residues. Germline V lookup: CDR1 SEHNR, CDR2 FQNEAQ (reference sequence). Here the CDR3 reads CASSPPDRWDYEQYF. The CDR3 DNA reads TGTGCCAGCAGCCCCCCGGACAGATGGGACTACGAGCAGTACTTC.

The chain links TRBV5-4 to TRBJ2-7; 9 positions match TRBD1. Germline CDR1 and CDR2: SGHNT and YYREEE (reference sequence). Trimming cost V 4 bases and J 4 bases; bases outside gene matches: 9. The CDR3 extends over 15 amino acids. As DNA, the CDR3 is TGTGCCAGCAGCCCGAGGCGGGACAGGGCTTACGAGCAGTACTTC. This encodes CASSPRRDRAYEQYF.

V usage is TRBV14 and J usage is TRBJ2-3, with D perhaps matching TRBD1 (6 bases). The CDR3 runs 15 residues. V gave up 0 bases and J gave up 6 bases, with 13 bases separating them. Per germline, CDR1 SGHDN and CDR2 FVKESK. The CDR3 region is CASSQDTGFGDTQYF. CDR3 nucleotide sequence: TGTGCCAGCAGCCAAGATACAGGGTTTGGGGATACGCAGTATTTT.

This rearrangement joins TRBV5-8 to TRBJ2-7; 9 nucleotides match TRBD1. V shed 0 bases, J shed 5 bases, and the junction held 9 bases outside the gene matches. Germline V gene data show CDR1 as SGHTS and CDR2 as YDEGEE. This CDR3 region has 16 residues. DNA for the CDR3: TGTGCCAGCAGCTTGGGGGGACAGGGTCGGTGGCACGAGCAGTACTTC. This translates into CASSLGGQGRWHEQYF.

This rearrangement joins TRBV6-5 to TRBJ1-5; D unresolved. The CDR3 covers 12 residues. Trimming removed 8 bases from V and 5 bases from J, with 10 bases in between. CDR1 is MNHEY, CDR2 SVGAGI, per germline. The CDR3 reads CASQTQDQPQHF. CDR3 nucleotide sequence: TGTGCCAGCCAAACTCAGGATCAGCCCCAGCATTTT.

On this clone itself: The junction departs from the called germline gene at one end, perhaps through a read error. The chain carries TRBV27 and TRBJ1-1; possible D gene TRBD1, 6 bases. CDR1 is MNHEY, CDR2 SMNVEV, per germline (reference sequence). This CDR3 is 15 amino acids long. The CDR3 protein is CASSFWGPMNTEAFF. CDR3 coding DNA: TGTGCCAGCAGTTTCTGGGGGCCGATGAATACTGAAGCTTTCTTT.

This clone was seen more than once but under ten times. The gene calls are TRBV5-1 and TRBJ2-5; 7 bases are shared with TRBD1. The last part of the DNA fits TRBJ2-7 better; the J call may be wrong. The CDR3 spans 15 residues. From germline, CDR1 is SGHRS and CDR2 YFSETQ. CDR3 nucleotides: TGCGCCAGCAGCGATGGACAGGTCGCCTCCTACGAGCAGTACTTC. This codes for CASSDGQVASYEQYF.

The chain combines TRBV25-1 with TRBJ1-6; 9 bases match TRBD1. This CDR3 contains 14 residues. Germline V lookup: CDR1 MGHDK, CDR2 SYGVNS. V trimming: 7 bases; J trimming: 7 bases; junction bases outside the gene matches: 5. CDR3 amino acids: CASKRTGDNSPLHF. CDR3 bases: TGTGCCAGCAAAAGGACAGGGGACAATTCACCCCTCCACTTT.

This chain uses TRBV12-5 with TRBJ1-4; 7 bases are a match to TRBD1. Germline V gene lookup returns CDR1 LGHNT and CDR2 FRNRAP. This CDR3 comprises 14 residues. The J segment lost 3 bases and the V segment lost 5 bases, leaving 3 bases of the junction unmatched. CDR3 coding DNA: TGTGCTAGTGGTGGGACAGCAGCTAATGAAAAACTGTTTTTT. Amino acids: CASGGTAANEKLFF.

Written as DNA, the CDR3 is TGTGCCAGCAGCCGGGGATTCTTCTACGAGCAGTACTTC. This sequence encodes CASSRGFFYEQYF. The chain uses TRBV6-5 and TRBJ2-7, with a weak D call TRBD2 (5 bases). CDR1 is MNHEY, CDR2 SVGAGI, per germline. The CDR3 is 13 amino acids. V dropped 6 bases and J dropped 3 bases, with 12 bases sitting between them.

Only one count was recorded for this clone. The chain is built from TRBV4-3 and TRBJ1-2; D is ambiguous. Trimming took off 0 bases at V and 8 bases at J, with 16 bases between the two ends. Germline V CDR1 and CDR2: LGHNA, YSLEER. CDR3 length: 15 residues. This CDR3 reads CASSQESHTLTGYTF. CDR3 DNA sequence: TGCGCCAGCAGCCAAGAGTCCCACACACTAACGGGCTACACCTTC.

The chain uses TRBV2 and TRBJ1-1; no definite D call. Trimming took 8 bases from V and 1 from J, leaving 14 bases between them. The CDR3 has 14 residues. Germline CDR1 reads SNHLY; CDR2 reads FYNNEI. CDR3 sequence reads: CASYPNSQNTEAFF. CDR3 bases: TGTGCCAGCTATCCAAACAGCCAGAACACTGAAGCTTTCTTT.

This clone was recorded once. The chain employs TRBV11-2 and TRBJ2-5, with a possible D match to TRBD2 (7 bases). The CDR3 extends over 16 amino acids. The germline V gene has CDR1 SGHAT and CDR2 FQNNGV. With 5 bases removed from V and 6 bases from J, the gap between germline ends came to 22 bases. The CDR3 nucleotides are TGTGCCAGCAGCCACCCCTGGGGGGGGCAGGGGCAGACCCAGTACTTC. This codes for CASSHPWGGQGQTQYF.

J is TRBJ1-5 and V is TRBV6-1; TRBD1 agrees at 7 bases. The germline V gene has CDR1 MNHNS and CDR2 SASEGT. CDR3 length: 15 residues. Germline trimming cut 5 bases from V and 6 bases from J; bases unmatched to any gene: 10. The CDR3 bases are TGTGCCAGCAGTATAGTAGGGCAGGGGGGTCAGCCCCAGCATTTT. Its protein is CASSIVGQGGQPQHF.

The chain has TRBV5-1 and TRBJ2-5; 10 positions match TRBD2. With 4 bases clipped from V and 4 bases from J, the junction kept 13 bases outside the gene matches. This CDR3 is 17 amino acids long. Germline V gene sequence: CDR1 SGHRS, CDR2 YFSETQ. The CDR3 loop is CASSPQGASGGLETQYF. The DNA for the CDR3 is TGCGCCAGCAGCCCCCAAGGGGCTAGCGGGGGCTTAGAGACCCAGTACTTC. The full variable domain, completed using reference TRBV5-1 and TRBJ2-5, is KAGVTQTPRYLIKTRGQQVTLSCSPISGHRSVSWYQQTPGQGLQFLFEYFSETQRNKGNFPGRFSGRQFSNSRSEMNVSTLELGDSALYLCASSPQGASGGLETQYFGPGTRLLVL.

The V and J genes are TRBV7-9 and TRBJ1-2; TRBD1 is a possible D gene (6 bases). Germline-derived CDR1 and CDR2 are SEHNR and FQNEAQ (reference sequence). This CDR3 is built from 16 residues. The ends were cut back, 4 bases at V and 2 bases at J, with 17 bases in the middle. The CDR3 loop is CASSSEHRGFNYGYTF. The CDR3 bases are TGTGCCAGCAGCTCCGAGCATAGGGGGTTCAACTATGGCTACACCTTC.

The rearrangement joins TRBV2 to TRBJ2-7; the match to TRBD2 covers 7 bases. The CDR3 loop spans 14 amino acids. Trimming took 9 bases from V and 2 from J; bases not matched to a gene: 10. Germline-derived CDR1 and CDR2 are SNHLY and FYNNEI. The CDR3 here is CASRWGGMAYEQYF. CDR3 bases: TGTGCCAGTCGCTGGGGGGGAATGGCCTACGAGCAGTACTTC.

The chain recombines TRBV20-1 with TRBJ1-2; D is unclear. The V and J ends lost 5 bases and 3 bases respectively, with 4 bases between them. CDR1 and CDR2 from the germline V gene are DFQATT and SNEGSKA (reference sequence). This CDR3 has 10 residues. The CDR3 DNA reads as TGCAGTGCTCCAGACTATGGCTACACCTTC. Translation: CSAPDYGYTF.

V is TRBV6-4 and J is TRBJ1-1, with D possibly matching TRBD1 (6 bases). Germline CDR1 and CDR2: MRHNA and SNTAGT. The CDR3 length is 11 residues. V lost 10 bases, J lost 3 bases, and 9 bases lay in between. The CDR3, as DNA: TGTGCCAACAGGGCGGACACTGAAGCTTTCTTT. Amino acid sequence: CANRADTEAFF.

With regard to this clone: One end of the junction fails to match germline, which may point to a read error. The chain couples TRBV6-1 to TRBJ2-5; the D is unclear. This CDR3 has 16 amino acids. Germline CDR1 is MNHNS and CDR2 is SASEGT. The CDR3 bases are TGTGCCAGCAGTGAAACGGGTTCTTCTATTAAAGAGGCCCAGTACTTC. Translated, it gives CASSETGSSIKEAQYF.